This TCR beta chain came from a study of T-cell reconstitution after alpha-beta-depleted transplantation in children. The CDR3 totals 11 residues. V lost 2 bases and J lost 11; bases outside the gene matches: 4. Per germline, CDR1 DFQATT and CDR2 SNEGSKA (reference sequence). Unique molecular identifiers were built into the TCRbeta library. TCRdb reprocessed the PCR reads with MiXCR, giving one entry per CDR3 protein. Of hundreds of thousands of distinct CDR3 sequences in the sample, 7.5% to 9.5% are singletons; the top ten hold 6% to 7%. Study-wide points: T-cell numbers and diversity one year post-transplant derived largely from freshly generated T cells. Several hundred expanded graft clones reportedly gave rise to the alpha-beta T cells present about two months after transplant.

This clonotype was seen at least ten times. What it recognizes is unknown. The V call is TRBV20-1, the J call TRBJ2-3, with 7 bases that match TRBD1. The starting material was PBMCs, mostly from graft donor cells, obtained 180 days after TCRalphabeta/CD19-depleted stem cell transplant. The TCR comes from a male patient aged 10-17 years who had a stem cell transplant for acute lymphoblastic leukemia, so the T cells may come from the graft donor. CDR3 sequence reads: CSARSGQRQYF. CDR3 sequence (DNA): TGCAGTGCTAGATCGGGACAGAGGCAGTATTTT.